This T cell receptor (beta chain) was documented in a study of cytomegalovirus exposure and HLA in healthy donors. Study-wide results and caveats: Overall, approximately 180 TCR beta chains were annotated as cytomegalovirus-associated. Despite most TCR sequences being rare, some public TCRs occurred in many donors. Accounts indicate the classifier identified cytomegalovirus status with strong specificity and sensitivity.

To note about this clone: Antigen specificity is unknown.

Assay used: immunoSEQ multiplex PCR; TCRdb lists only in-frame clones, some missing. The repertoire has some 70,000 clones, around four fifths of them found once; the top ten carry less than 3%. This CDR3 comprises 15 residues. Germline V gene lookup returns CDR1 SGHTA and CDR2 FQGNSA. Trimming pared 0 bases from V and 1 base from J, leaving 9 bases between. Sequenced sample: PBMCs. The receptor was isolated from a young man in good health and CMV-seronegative. This rearrangement joins TRBV7-2 to TRBJ2-5, with no clear D. CDR3 DNA sequence: TGTGCCAGCAGCTTAGCTGGCGACTTCCAAGAGACCCAGTACTTC. It is translated as CASSLAGDFQETQYF.